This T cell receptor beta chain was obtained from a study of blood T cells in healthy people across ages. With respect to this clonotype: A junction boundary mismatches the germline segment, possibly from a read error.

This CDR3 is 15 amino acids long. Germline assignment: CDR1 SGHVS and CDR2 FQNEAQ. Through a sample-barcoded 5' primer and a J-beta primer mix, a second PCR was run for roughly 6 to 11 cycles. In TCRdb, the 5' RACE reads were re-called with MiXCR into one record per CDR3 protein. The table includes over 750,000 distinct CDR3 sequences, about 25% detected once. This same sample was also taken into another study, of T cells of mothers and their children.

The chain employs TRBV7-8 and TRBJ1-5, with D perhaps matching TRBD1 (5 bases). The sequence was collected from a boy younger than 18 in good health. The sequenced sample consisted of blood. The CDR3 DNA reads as TGTGTCAGCAGCTTAGATCCAGGGTTGGGGCAGCCCCAGCATTTT. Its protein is CVSSLDPGLGQPQHF.